This T cell receptor beta chain was retrieved from a study of shared clonotypes between healthy human individuals. Naive CD8 cells were CD45RO-negative, positively selected for CCR7, excluding terminally differentiated effector memory CD45RA+ cells. Measured with immunoSEQ multiplex PCR; TCRdb has only the in-frame clones, and not every one. In the table there are about 2,100,000 clones, approximately 94% of which are singletons. Of note for this clone: No antigen is known for it.

Study-level findings and limits: Estimated richness values were generally larger in naive subsets than in memory subsets.

The V gene's germline CDR1 is LNHDA and CDR2 SQIVND (reference sequence). Between the trimmed V and J ends, which lost 6 bases and 0 bases, there was a span of 14 bases. The CDR3 has 15 amino acids. The source of this sequence is a man younger than 35 in good health. Some clones in this sample may be carry-over from other donors' samples. Sequencing was performed on naive CD8+ T cells from PBMCs. The J gene is TRBJ1-1, the V gene TRBV19, with D tentatively TRBD1 (5 bases). DNA of the CDR3: TGTGCCAGTAGCCCTAAGGGGCGGCTGAACACTGAAGCTTTCTTT. It is translated as CASSPKGRLNTEAFF.